The 28 T cell receptor beta chains given below trace back to one sample, sequenced in a study of cytomegalovirus exposure and HLA in healthy donors. Primers for the PCR totalled 60 Vbeta and 13 Jbeta. Libraries were prepared by immunoSEQ multiplex PCR; TCRdb keeps only in-frame clonotypes and omits some of them. The data hold around 160,000 clones, with about 80% observed a single time. What was sequenced was PBMCs. These receptors all stem from a man aged 50-60 years in good health and CMV-seropositive.

The chain couples TRBV5-1 to TRBJ2-1; 8 bases fit TRBD1. The V gene's germline CDR1 is SGHRS and CDR2 YFSETQ. Unmatched junction bases numbered 7, after V lost 3 bases and J lost 8 bases. The CDR3 consists of 14 residues. CDR3 sequence (DNA): TGCGCCAGCAGCTCCATGACAGGGGACGATGAGCAGTTCTTC. It codes for CASSSMTGDDEQFF.

This chain connects TRBV9 to TRBJ1-3, with a weak D call TRBD1 (6 bases). The ends were cut back, 0 bases at V and 0 bases at J, with 13 bases in the middle. CDR3 length: 17 amino acids. Germline loops: CDR1 SGDLS, CDR2 YYNGEE. In nucleotides, the CDR3 is TGTGCCAGCAGCGTAGCTACAGGGCGCATCTCTGGAAACACCATATATTTT. Protein sequence: CASSVATGRISGNTIYF.

The rearrangement uses TRBV9 and TRBJ2-3; the D is unclear. V was clipped by 5 bases and J by 4 bases, with 8 bases between them. Germline-derived CDR1 and CDR2 are SGDLS and YYNGEE. CDR3 length equals 12 residues. In DNA, the CDR3 is TGTGCCAGCAGTGAGCTCGCAGATACGCAGTATTTT. Protein: CASSELADTQYF.

A note on this clone: At one of its ends the junction is not consistent with the germline gene, which may arise from a read error. The chain couples TRBV5-1 to TRBJ2-3; D is possibly TRBD1 (6 bases). This CDR3 contains 14 residues. Germline V gene data show CDR1 as SGHRS and CDR2 as YFSETQ. Here the CDR3 DNA reads TGCGCCAGCCGCTTAGGACAGACGTCAGATACGCAGTATTTT. The encoded protein is CASRLGQTSDTQYF. The full variable domain, its missing parts supplied by reference TRBV5-1 and TRBJ2-3, is KAGVTQTPRYLIKTRGQQVTLSCSPISGHRSVSWYQQTPGQGLQFLFEYFSETQRNKGNFPGRFSGRQFSNSRSEMNVSTLELGDSALYLCASRLGQTSDTQYFGPGTRLTVL.

A single count supports this clone. This sequence joins TRBV6-5 and TRBJ2-1; the match to TRBD2 covers 11 bases. The CDR3 runs 16 residues. Germline V CDR1 and CDR2: MNHEY, SVGAGI. With V trimmed by 0 bases and J by 7 bases, 5 bases remained unmatched. CDR3 residues: CASSYSRLAGPNEQFF. CDR3 DNA: TGTGCCAGCAGTTACTCCAGACTAGCGGGGCCAAATGAGCAGTTCTTC.

This clone has a single count. The rearrangement uses TRBV7-2 and TRBJ2-7; the D gene is possibly TRBD1 (6 bases). The germline V and J ends were trimmed by 1 base and 5 bases, with 9 bases remaining between them. Germline-derived CDR1 and CDR2 are SGHTA and FQGNSA. This CDR3 has 13 amino acids. The chain's CDR3 is CASSLDRDHEQYF. The CDR3 DNA reads TGTGCCAGCAGCTTAGACAGGGACCACGAGCAGTACTTC.

This clone appeared a few times. The sample carries other DNA sequences with the same CDR3. CDR3 bases: TGTGCCAGCAGTGACTCGCCAGGTACCGGGGAGCTGTTTTTT. It codes for CASSDSPGTGELFF. This chain uses TRBV6-4 with TRBJ2-2; D is ambiguous. The germline V gene encodes CDR1 MRHNA and CDR2 SNTAGT. This CDR3 is 14 amino acids long. The germline V and J ends were trimmed by 0 bases and 5 bases, with 7 bases remaining between them.

The table lists this clone with a few counts. The chain couples TRBV10-3 to TRBJ2-3; tentatively, D is TRBD2 (5 bases). The CDR3 is 14 residues long. V was shortened by 4 bases and J by 1 base, with 9 bases between the two germline ends. Germline values: CDR1 ENHRY, CDR2 SYGVKD. This CDR3 reads CAISGGLGTDTQYF. In DNA form, the CDR3 reads TGTGCCATCAGTGGCGGACTCGGCACAGATACGCAGTATTTT.

This chain links TRBV6-6 with TRBJ2-1; TRBD1 might be the D (6 bases). Germline-derived CDR1 and CDR2 are MNHNY and SVGAGI (reference sequence). V lost 7 bases, J lost 0 bases, and 16 bases lay in between. This CDR3 comprises 16 residues. CDR3 loop: CASTKTGLSSYNEQFF. In DNA form, the CDR3 reads TGTGCCAGCACTAAGACAGGTCTTAGCTCCTACAATGAGCAGTTCTTC.

The gene calls are TRBV21-1 and TRBJ2-1; TRBD1, the table's D call, was not compared with the DNA. TRBV21-1 is listed as a pseudogene. CDR3 length: 13 residues. CDR3 amino acids: CASSKVDNNEQFF. CDR3 nucleotides: TGTGCCAGCAGCAAAGTGGACAACAATGAGCAGTTCTTC.

This clone was detected a few times. The rearrangement uses TRBV30 and TRBJ1-1; 9 bases agree with TRBD1. CDR3 length: 14 amino acids. Looked up from germline, CDR1 is GTSNPN and CDR2 is SVGIG (reference sequence). V was clipped by 4 bases and J by 1 base; unmatched bases: 4. CDR3 loop: CAWTGTGWNTEAFF. The CDR3 DNA is TGTGCCTGGACCGGGACAGGGTGGAACACTGAAGCTTTCTTT.

The chain is built from TRBV11-2 and TRBJ1-2, with a weak D call TRBD1 (5 bases). CDR1 and CDR2 from the germline V gene are SGHAT and FQNNGV. Between the trimmed V and J ends, which lost 5 bases and 2 bases, there was a span of 18 bases. This CDR3 region has 16 residues. The DNA for the CDR3 is TGTGCCAGCAGCCCCGGGGGGGGTTGGTGGAACTATGGCTACACCTTC. This codes for CASSPGGGWWNYGYTF.

The count of this clone is one. This chain links TRBV5-6 with TRBJ2-5, with D unclear. CDR1 and CDR2 (germline): SGHDT, YYEEEE. The length of the CDR3 is 13 residues. V was clipped by 3 bases and J by 7 bases, with 13 bases between them. DNA for the CDR3: TGTGCCAGCAGCTATGATCGACGAGGGACCCAGTACTTC. Protein: CASSYDRRGTQYF.

The CDR3 coding sequence is TGTGCCAGCAGCCGACAGGGGTCGGATGGCTACACCTTC. Protein product: CASSRQGSDGYTF. The chain links TRBV11-3 to TRBJ1-2; 8 bases match TRBD1. This CDR3 contains 13 residues. Trimming took 5 bases from V and 6 from J; bases not matched to a gene: 5. CDR1 SGHNT and CDR2 YENEEA come from the germline V gene.

With respect to this clone: The identical CDR3 is also encoded by other nucleotide sequences in the sample. The rearrangement links TRBV18 to TRBJ1-2; maybe TRBD1 (5 bases). Germline CDR1 KGHSH, CDR2 LQKENI. The CDR3 has 13 residues. Trimming removed 3 bases at V and 2 bases at J, with 7 bases between. CDR3 DNA sequence: TGTGCCAGCTCACCCGACAGAAACTATGGCTACACCTTC. Translation gives CASSPDRNYGYTF.

The rearrangement uses TRBV4-1 and TRBJ1-2; perhaps TRBD1 as D (5 bases). The germline CDR1 and CDR2 sequences are MGHRA and YSYEKL. This CDR3 has 13 residues. Between the trimmed V and J ends, which lost 3 bases and 7 bases, there was a span of 12 bases. The CDR3 region has the DNA TGCGCCAGCAGCCAGCAGACAGAGCCTGGCTACACCTTC. This gives the protein CASSQQTEPGYTF.

This clone was seen a few times. The chain combines TRBV6-4 with TRBJ1-1; TRBD1 is a possible D gene (5 bases). From germline, CDR1 is MRHNA and CDR2 SNTAGT. The CDR3 has 14 amino acids. Trimming stripped 3 bases from V and 4 bases from J, with 12 bases between. The CDR3 region has the DNA TGTGCCAGCAGTGAAGGGGAGGGTGGCACTGAAGCTTTCTTT. The encoded protein is CASSEGEGGTEAFF.

The V gene is TRBV6-5, the J gene TRBJ1-2; tentative D call: TRBD1 (6 bases). Germline V gene data show CDR1 as MNHEY and CDR2 as SVGAGI. V gave up 4 bases and J gave up 2 bases, with 14 bases separating them. The CDR3 length is 15 residues. CDR3 sequence (DNA): TGTGCCAGCAGTTGGAGGGGGGGCCCGAACTATGGCTACACCTTC. Its translation is CASSWRGGPNYGYTF.

The chain couples TRBV28 to TRBJ1-3; D possibly corresponds to TRBD1 (6 bases). CDR1 is MDHEN, CDR2 SYDVKM, per germline. This CDR3 region has 18 residues. V lost 1 base, J lost 1 base, and 17 bases lay in between. CDR3 in amino acids: CASSLLMGGGGSGNTIYF. CDR3 nucleotide sequence: TGTGCCAGCAGTTTATTAATGGGGGGCGGGGGATCTGGAAACACCATATATTTT.

The chain uses TRBV5-1 and TRBJ1-2, with D unresolved. The CDR3 totals 12 residues. Trimming removed 2 bases at V and 4 bases at J, with 6 bases between. Germline CDR1 and CDR2: SGHRS and YFSETQ. Written as DNA, the CDR3 is TGCGCCAGCAGCTTAAGTAGCTATGGCTACACCTTC. Protein: CASSLSSYGYTF.

The CDR3 is CATSRDGQNEQYF. In DNA form, the CDR3 reads TGTGCCACCAGCAGAGATGGCCAAAACGAGCAGTACTTC. This rearrangement joins TRBV15 to TRBJ2-7; D unclear. Germline CDR1 reads LNHNV; CDR2 reads YYDKDF (reference sequence). The CDR3 is 13 amino acids. With 0 bases removed from V and 5 bases from J, the gap between germline ends came to 8 bases.

The rearrangement uses TRBV29-1 and TRBJ1-3; D gene ambiguous. The CDR3 contains 14 residues. The germline CDR1 and CDR2 sequences are SQVTM and ANQGSEA. With 2 bases removed from V and 3 bases from J, the gap between germline ends came to 11 bases. The CDR3 reads CSVEIHGIGNTIYF. CDR3 DNA: TGCAGCGTTGAAATTCACGGGATTGGAAACACCATATATTTT.

This chain links TRBV7-9 with TRBJ2-1; possibly TRBD1 for D (7 bases). The CDR3 has 14 amino acids. Trimming removed 5 bases at V and 4 bases at J, with 12 bases between. Germline V gene lookup returns CDR1 SEHNR and CDR2 FQNEAQ (reference sequence). CDR3 residues: CASSGGTEYNEQFF. The CDR3 DNA reads as TGTGCCAGCAGCGGGGGGACAGAGTACAATGAGCAGTTCTTC.

The chain joins TRBV4-3 to TRBJ2-5, with 11 bases identical to TRBD2. Germline loops: CDR1 LGHNA, CDR2 YSLEER. The CDR3 is made up of 16 amino acids. Trimming cost V 2 bases and J 1 base; bases outside gene matches: 3. The CDR3 DNA is TGCGCCAGCAGCCAATCACTAGCGGGGGCCCAAGAGACCCAGTACTTC. Encoded protein: CASSQSLAGAQETQYF.

The V gene is TRBV29-1, the J gene TRBJ1-2; no reliable D call. There are 12 residues in the CDR3. CDR1 SQVTM and CDR2 ANQGSEA come from the germline V gene. The V end lost 4 bases, the J end lost 13 bases, and 19 bases lay between the germline ends. The CDR3 here is CSVGDWRLLGTF. CDR3 in DNA: TGCAGCGTTGGAGATTGGCGGCTGCTAGGCACCTTC.

The chain is built from TRBV5-6 and TRBJ2-5; D remains ambiguous. With 1 base removed from V and 5 bases from J, the gap between germline ends came to 12 bases. This CDR3 has 14 amino acids. Germline assignment: CDR1 SGHDT and CDR2 YYEEEE. CDR3 DNA sequence: TGTGCCAGCAGCTTGCCGGTTGGGCAGGAGACCCAGTACTTC. Translated: CASSLPVGQETQYF.

The chain is built from TRBV28 and TRBJ2-1; possibly TRBD2 for D (5 bases). The CDR3 runs 15 residues. V was trimmed by 6 bases and J by 1 base, leaving 13 bases between them. Germline V gene sequence: CDR1 MDHEN, CDR2 SYDVKM. The DNA for the CDR3 is TGTGCCAGCAGCCCTACCCGCGGGTCCTACAATGAGCAGTTCTTC. It translates to CASSPTRGSYNEQFF.

J is TRBJ2-1 and V is TRBV14; TRBD2 matches at 7 bases. Germline CDR1 and CDR2: SGHDN and FVKESK. The ends lost 0 bases at V and 4 bases at J; junction bases unmatched: 6. The CDR3 length is 16 residues. CDR3 residues: CASSQERGAGYNEQFF. The CDR3 bases are TGTGCCAGCAGCCAAGAACGGGGAGCGGGGTACAATGAGCAGTTCTTC.